This TCR beta chain was captured by sequencing in a study of T cell repertoires in cytomegalovirus infection. Overall study context: Recently identified HLA-C-restricted CMV epitopes were among the peptides used. Matching HLA type, along with CMV infection, was indicated by public TCR beta signatures.

Using its own MiXCR run on the reads, TCRdb lists one record per CDR3 protein. The table records a few hundred thousand distinct CDR3 sequences, just under 25% of them present only once. Broader study findings: Based on cumulative public TCR beta family frequency, carriers of CMV plus the relevant HLA were identified. Clonotype analysis showed dominance of the ex vivo response by HLA-C-restricted CMV-specific TCR beta clonotypes.

This clonotype has at least ten counts. The antigen remains undetermined. V lost 1 base to trimming and J lost 6 bases; unmatched junction nucleotides: 5. This CDR3 comprises 15 residues. Germline CDR1 SGHTA, CDR2 FQGNSA. The chain employs TRBV7-2 and TRBJ2-2; 7 nucleotides line up with TRBD1. The sequenced sample was cultured PBMCs, obtained from culture after CMV antigen stimulation. This sequence was found in a human donor in good health (CMV status not recorded). Some clones in this sample may be carry-over from other donors' samples. CDR3 nucleotide sequence: TGTGCCAGCAGCTTAGGTGTAGGGGGCTCCGGGGAGCTGTTTTTT. This codes for CASSLGVGGSGELFF.